Below are 28 T cell receptor beta chains sequenced from a single sample in a study of blood T cell repertoires in COVID-19 (TCRdb year 2020). Receptor libraries were prepared by the immunoSEQ multiplex PCR assay. This is the immuneACCESS table as TCRdb keeps it, with only in-frame sequences that have V and J called. A part of the clones is gone; compared with another copy, unresolved V genes explain less than half, and the rest is unexplained. The sample table records roughly 20,000 clones; 86% of these occur just once. The ten largest clonotypes hold approximately 11% of the sample. Sample: peripheral blood. Source of these receptors: a human donor in a cohort sampled during active COVID-19.

This clone was seen a few times. The J gene is TRBJ1-2, the V gene TRBV19; D call uncertain. Trimming pared 0 bases from V and 8 bases from J, leaving 16 bases between. Germline-derived CDR1 and CDR2 are LNHDA and SQIVND (reference sequence). This CDR3 has 15 residues. DNA for the CDR3: TGTGCCAGTAGTATAGAGTGGGAGACCCGCCCGGGCTACACCTTC. This sequence encodes CASSIEWETRPGYTF.

The genes are TRBV6-5 and TRBJ1-1, with unresolved D. V was pared by 8 bases and J by 0 bases, with 16 bases between. Per germline, CDR1 MNHEY and CDR2 SVGAGI. This CDR3 contains 15 residues. CDR3 bases: TGTGCCAGCGGCCTCAACAGAATCATGAACACTGAAGCTTTCTTT. Its protein is CASGLNRIMNTEAFF.

This clone showed up just a few times. This rearrangement joins TRBV6-6 to TRBJ1-1; a possible D gene is TRBD1 (5 bases). The CDR3 contains 12 residues. V lost 6 bases to trimming and J lost 4 bases, with 9 bases between them. Germline V gene sequence: CDR1 MNHNY, CDR2 SVGAGI (reference sequence). The DNA of the CDR3 is TGTGCCAGCAGCCCGGGGGGCACTGAAGCTTTCTTT. It specifies CASSPGGTEAFF.

The V gene is TRBV9, the J gene TRBJ2-7, with 9 bases lining up with TRBD2. CDR1 SGDLS and CDR2 YYNGEE come from the germline V gene. The CDR3 length is 16 residues. The trim removed 4 bases at V and 6 bases at J, leaving 14 bases unmatched. The CDR3 region has the DNA TGTGCCAGCAGCCTGTTTACCGGGACTAGCTTCTCCGAGCAGTACTTC. It translates to CASSLFTGTSFSEQYF. Looking up the rest from reference TRBV9 and TRBJ2-7 gives the full variable domain: DSGVTQTPKHLITATGQRVTLRCSPRSGDLSVYWYQQSLDQGLQFLIQYYNGEERAKGNILERFSAQQFPDLHSELNLSSLELGDSALYFCASSLFTGTSFSEQYFGPGTRLTVT.

The rearrangement links TRBV13 to TRBJ2-3; the match to TRBD1 covers 7 bases. CDR1 is PRHDT, CDR2 FYEKMQ, per germline (reference sequence). V was pared by 2 bases and J by 0 bases, with 2 bases of the junction left unmatched. This CDR3 region has 15 residues. Here the CDR3 reads CASSLRDSSTDTQYF. CDR3 in DNA: TGTGCCAGCAGCTTACGGGACAGTAGCACAGATACGCAGTATTTT.

The rearrangement links TRBV28 to TRBJ1-2; 8 bases map to TRBD1. The V segment lost 8 bases and the J segment 2 bases; nucleotides outside the gene matches: 4. This CDR3 has 13 residues. Germline V CDR1 and CDR2: MDHEN, SYDVKM. The CDR3 sequence is CASYSGGNYGYTF. CDR3 nucleotides: TGTGCCAGCTACTCAGGGGGCAACTATGGCTACACCTTC.

J is TRBJ2-3 and V is TRBV5-6; TRBD2 matches 8 bases. The CDR3 has 15 amino acids. V lost 0 bases to trimming and J lost 7 bases; unmatched junction nucleotides: 7. Germline-derived CDR1 and CDR2 are SGHDT and YYEEEE. The CDR3 sequence is CASSLAVTSENTQYF. The CDR3 DNA is TGTGCCAGCAGCTTGGCGGTGACTAGCGAGAATACGCAGTATTTT.

The V call is TRBV19, the J call TRBJ2-7; 10 bases agree with TRBD2. This CDR3 is 15 amino acids long. J lost 0 bases, V lost 5 bases, and 4 bases had no gene match. Germline values: CDR1 LNHDA, CDR2 SQIVND (reference sequence). The CDR3 DNA is TGTGCCAGTAGTGGTAGCGGGAGGCACTCCTACGAGCAGTACTTC. This translates into CASSGSGRHSYEQYF.

This clone was detected only once. The chain uses TRBV7-9 and TRBJ2-3; a possible D gene is TRBD1 (6 bases). The CDR3 consists of 15 residues. With 4 bases removed from V and 5 bases from J, the gap between germline ends came to 16 bases. CDR1 is SEHNR, CDR2 FQNEAQ, per germline (reference sequence). CDR3 coding DNA: TGTGCCAGCAGCTACCCGTCAGGGGCACAAGATACGCAGTATTTT. Its protein product is CASSYPSGAQDTQYF.

CDR3 sequence reads: CASSRNLAGGPGELFF. As DNA, the CDR3 is TGTGCCAGCAGCCGAAATCTAGCGGGAGGGCCCGGGGAGCTGTTTTTT. V is TRBV3-1 (or the pseudogene TRBV3-2) and J is TRBJ2-2; 12 bases are shared with TRBD2. The length of the CDR3 is 16 residues. Germline lookup yields CDR1 LGHDT and CDR2 YNNKEL (reference sequence). Losses at the gene ends were 4 bases for V and 6 bases for J; bases not matched to a gene: 6.

This sequence joins TRBV19 and TRBJ1-2; 7 nucleotides line up with TRBD1. Germline CDR1 reads LNHDA; CDR2 reads SQIVND (reference sequence). This CDR3 comprises 16 residues. The V and J ends lost 4 bases and 2 bases, in that order; junction bases with no gene match: 10. The DNA of the CDR3 is TGTGCCAGTAGTAAAAACTCCGGGACAGAAAACTATGGCTACACCTTC. Protein product: CASSKNSGTENYGYTF.

This chain connects TRBV6-5 to TRBJ1-1, with a tentative D call TRBD1 (5 bases). The CDR3 covers 13 residues. Germline V lookup: CDR1 MNHEY, CDR2 SVGAGI. Trimming shortened V by 0 bases and J by 5 bases, and 7 bases separated the two germline ends. CDR3 bases: TGTGCCAGCAGTTACTCAAGGGGTACTGAAGCTTTCTTT. Translation gives CASSYSRGTEAFF.

This clone showed up just a few times. The chain's CDR3 is CASSLVAQGNEKLFF. CDR3 sequence (DNA): TGTGCCAGCAGCTTAGTGGCACAGGGGAATGAAAAACTGTTTTTT. This chain links TRBV7-2 with TRBJ1-4; 7 bases fit TRBD1. V lost 1 base and J lost 5; bases outside the gene matches: 4. The CDR3 runs to 15 residues. CDR1 is SGHTA and CDR2 is FQGNSA in the germline V gene. Full variable domain (missing parts from reference TRBV7-2 and TRBJ1-4): GAGVSQSPSNKVTEKGKDVELRCDPISGHTALYWYRQSLGQGLEFLIYFQGNSAPDKSGLPSDRFSAERTGGSVSTLTIQRTQQEDSAVYLCASSLVAQGNEKLFFGSGTQLSVL.

There are a few counts of this clone. The V and J genes are TRBV6-5 and TRBJ2-1; 7 nucleotides line up with TRBD2. Germline CDR1 reads MNHEY; CDR2 reads SVGAGI. The CDR3 sequence is 15 residues long. Losses at the gene ends were 6 bases for V and 0 bases for J; bases not matched to a gene: 5. CDR3 sequence reads: CASSRGRGSYNEQFF. CDR3 DNA: TGTGCCAGCAGCAGAGGGAGGGGCTCCTACAATGAGCAGTTCTTC.

The V and J genes are TRBV19 and TRBJ1-2, with D unclear. CDR3 length: 11 residues. Trimming took 8 bases from V and 5 from J, leaving 9 bases between them. CDR1 LNHDA and CDR2 SQIVND come from the germline V gene (reference sequence). The CDR3 nucleotides read TGTGCCAGTGGGGAGAGGTATGGCTACACCTTC. This translates into CASGERYGYTF. The complete variable domain, with remaining parts taken from reference TRBV19 and TRBJ1-2, reads DGGITQSPKYLFRKEGQNVTLSCEQNLNHDAMYWYRQDPGQGLRLIYYSQIVNDFQKGDIAEGYSVSREKKESFPLTVTSAQKNPTAFYLCASGERYGYTFGSGTRLTVV.

The J gene is TRBJ2-1, the V gene TRBV7-8, with D possibly matching TRBD2 (6 bases). The CDR3 spans 16 residues. Germline CDR1 reads SGHVS; CDR2 reads FQNEAQ. The V and J ends lost 3 bases and 3 bases respectively, with 15 bases between them. CDR3 protein: CASSLQARGFYNEQFF. CDR3 nucleotides: TGTGCCAGCAGCTTGCAGGCACGGGGGTTCTACAATGAGCAGTTCTTC.

The chain has TRBV28 and TRBJ1-3; no reliable D call. Trimming stripped 4 bases from V and 0 bases from J, with 7 bases between. CDR1 MDHEN and CDR2 SYDVKM come from the germline V gene. CDR3 length: 14 amino acids. CDR3 DNA: TGTGCCAGCAGTTCGGGTATCTCTGGAAACACCATATATTTT. This codes for CASSSGISGNTIYF.

A remark on this clone: Different DNA sequences within this sample yield the same CDR3. This chain uses TRBV28 with TRBJ1-6; 9 nucleotides align to TRBD1. CDR3 size: 15 residues. Germline V CDR1 and CDR2: MDHEN, SYDVKM. Trimming removed 4 bases from V and 6 bases from J; junction bases left unmatched: 4. The CDR3 DNA reads TGTGCCAGCAGTTCGGGACAGGGTGGTAATTCACCCCTCCACTTT. It is translated as CASSSGQGGNSPLHF.

This clone is a singleton in its sample. The V gene is TRBV11-2, the J gene TRBJ2-3; D is possibly TRBD1 (5 bases). CDR3 length equals 15 residues. Deletions cut 1 base from V and 3 bases from J, with 11 bases between. Germline V lookup: CDR1 SGHAT, CDR2 FQNNGV. The CDR3 DNA reads TGTGCCAGCAGCTTAGGGGGCTTTACAACAGATACGCAGTATTTT. It translates to CASSLGGFTTDTQYF.

The V and J genes are TRBV7-8 and TRBJ1-1, with 8 bases matching TRBD1. Germline values: CDR1 SGHVS, CDR2 FQNEAQ. The junction had 3 bases not matched to a gene; V was cut back by 1 base and J by 5 bases. This CDR3 region has 14 residues. The CDR3 DNA sequence: TGTGCCAGCAGCTTAGACAGGGGGGGTACTGAAGCTTTCTTT. Its protein product is CASSLDRGGTEAFF.

The genes are TRBV7-3 and TRBJ2-2; no clear D gene. The CDR3 covers 13 residues. Germline CDR1 is SGHTA and CDR2 is FQGTGA. V was trimmed by 2 bases and J by 4 bases, leaving 5 bases between them. CDR3 bases: TGTGCCAGCAGCTTAGTTCGCACCGGGGAGCTGTTTTTT. Translating gives CASSLVRTGELFF.

The CDR3 spells CASTRDLAGDANEQFF. The CDR3 DNA reads as TGTGCCAGCACCCGGGATCTAGCGGGAGACGCTAATGAGCAGTTCTTC. The chain joins TRBV5-6 to TRBJ2-1; 10 nucleotides align to TRBD2. CDR1 is SGHDT and CDR2 is YYEEEE in the germline V gene. This CDR3 has 16 residues. The ends lost 6 bases at V and 7 bases at J; junction bases unmatched: 13.

V usage is TRBV27 and J usage is TRBJ1-5; D is uncertain. CDR1 is MNHEY and CDR2 is SMNVEV in the germline V gene (reference sequence). The CDR3 consists of 15 residues. Trimming removed 0 bases from V and 0 bases from J, with 6 bases in between. CDR3 DNA: TGTGCCAGCAGTTTATCAGCTTATAGCAATCAGCCCCAGCATTTT. Its translation is CASSLSAYSNQPQHF.

V usage is TRBV28 and J usage is TRBJ2-7; D possibly corresponds to TRBD1 (6 bases). Between the trimmed V and J ends, which lost 2 bases and 7 bases, there was a span of 21 bases. Germline V gives CDR1 MDHEN, CDR2 SYDVKM. This CDR3 region has 16 residues. CDR3: CASSLKPGQSGQEQYF. The CDR3 DNA follows: TGTGCCAGCAGTTTAAAGCCCGGACAGTCAGGTCAGGAGCAGTACTTC. The full variable domain, its missing parts supplied by reference TRBV28 and TRBJ2-7, is DVKVTQSSRYLVKRTGEKVFLECVQDMDHENMFWYRQDPGLGLRLIYFSYDVKMKEKGDIPEGYSVSREKKERFSLILESASTNQTSMYLCASSLKPGQSGQEQYFGPGTRLTVT.

The chain has TRBV29-1 and TRBJ2-1; TRBD2 aligns across 9 bases. After removal of 6 bases from V and 4 bases from J, the junction contained 7 bases not matched to a gene. The germline V gene has CDR1 SQVTM and CDR2 ANQGSEA. The CDR3 is 14 amino acids. DNA of the CDR3: TGCAGCGTCGAGCGGCTAGCGGGGTACAATGAGCAGTTCTTC. Its protein product is CSVERLAGYNEQFF.

V is TRBV5-4 and J is TRBJ2-3; 9 nucleotides agree with TRBD1. The CDR3 has 14 residues. J gave up 6 bases and V 4 bases, and 6 bases lay outside the gene matches. Germline CDR1 is SGHNT and CDR2 is YYREEE (reference sequence). The chain's CDR3 is CASSLGQGKDTQYF. In nucleotides, the CDR3 is TGTGCCAGCAGCCTTGGACAGGGGAAGGATACGCAGTATTTT. Full variable domain (missing parts from reference TRBV5-4 and TRBJ2-3): ETGVTQSPTHLIKTRGQQVTLRCSSQSGHNTVSWYQQALGQGPQFIFQYYREEENGRGNFPPRFSGLQFPNYSSELNVNALELDDSALYLCASSLGQGKDTQYFGPGTRLTVL.

The rearrangement joins TRBV15 to TRBJ1-2; possible D gene TRBD1, 6 bases. The CDR3 totals 17 residues. Germline CDR1 is LNHNV and CDR2 is YYDKDF (reference sequence). V dropped 5 bases and J dropped 2 bases, with 21 bases sitting between them. In DNA, the CDR3 is TGTGCCACCAGCTCAAGGGCGGGGGCGGAGGCGAACTATGGCTACACCTTC. It is translated as CATSSRAGAEANYGYTF.

This chain uses TRBV11-2 with TRBJ2-3, with a possible D match to TRBD1 (6 bases). Germline V gives CDR1 SGHAT, CDR2 FQNNGV. The CDR3 has 15 residues. V lost 5 bases and J lost 3, with 15 bases in between. Here the CDR3 DNA reads TGTGCCAGCAGCCGAACAGGGAAGGGGACAGATACGCAGTATTTT. As protein: CASSRTGKGTDTQYF. The full variable domain, in which reference TRBV11-2 and TRBJ2-3 provide the parts outside the CDR3, is EAGVAQSPRYKIIEKRQSVAFWCNPISGHATLYWYQQILGQGPKLLIQFQNNGVVDDSQLPKDRFSAERLKGVDSTLKIQPAKLEDSAVYLCASSRTGKGTDTQYFGPGTRLTVL.